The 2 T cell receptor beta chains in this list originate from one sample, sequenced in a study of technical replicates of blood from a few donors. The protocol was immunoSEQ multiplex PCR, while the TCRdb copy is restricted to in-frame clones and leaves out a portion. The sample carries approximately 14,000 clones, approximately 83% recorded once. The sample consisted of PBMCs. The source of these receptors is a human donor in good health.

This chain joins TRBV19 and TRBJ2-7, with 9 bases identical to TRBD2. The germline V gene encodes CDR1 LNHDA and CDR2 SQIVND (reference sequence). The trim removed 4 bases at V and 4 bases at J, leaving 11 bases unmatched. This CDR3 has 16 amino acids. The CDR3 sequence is CASSTRPSGITYEQYF. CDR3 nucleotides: TGTGCCAGTAGTACTCGCCCTAGCGGGATAACGTACGAGCAGTACTTC.

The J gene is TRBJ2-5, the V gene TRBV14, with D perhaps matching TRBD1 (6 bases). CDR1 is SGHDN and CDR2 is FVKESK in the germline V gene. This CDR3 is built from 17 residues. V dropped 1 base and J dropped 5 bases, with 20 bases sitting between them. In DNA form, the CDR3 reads TGTGCCAGCAGCCAAGGCCCGACACAGGGTATCGAGGAGACCCAGTACTTC. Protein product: CASSQGPTQGIEETQYF.